The 7 T cell receptor beta chains below all came from one sample that was sequenced in a study of blood T cells in healthy people across ages. Primed by a sample-barcoded 5' primer and a J-beta primer mix, a second PCR proceeded for 7 to 11 cycles. TCRdb re-analysed the 5' RACE reads in MiXCR, keeping a single row per CDR3 protein. The sample contains under 2,000,000 distinct CDR3 sequences, 40% to 55% of which appear only once. Sequencing was performed on blood. All receptors come from a middle-aged woman in good health.

The chain couples TRBV20-1 to TRBJ2-5, with TRBD1 matching 7 bases. J was trimmed by 4 bases and V by 5 bases; bases with no gene match: 7. The CDR3 spans 13 residues. CDR1 and CDR2 (germline): DFQATT, SNEGSKA (reference sequence). The CDR3 is CSAPRTGRETQYF. DNA for the CDR3: TGCAGTGCTCCCCGGACAGGAAGAGAGACCCAGTACTTC.

The chain joins TRBV9 to TRBJ2-5; perhaps D is TRBD1 or TRBD2 (7 bases each). The V end was cut by 2 bases, the J end by 11 bases, with 31 bases between. CDR1 SGDLS and CDR2 YYNGEE come from the germline V gene. The CDR3 consists of 18 residues. The chain's CDR3 is CASSVPDPGQRDYNEQYF. The DNA of the CDR3 is TGTGCCAGCAGCGTGCCCGATCCGGGACAGCGGGACTACAATGAGCAGTACTTC.

The rearrangement uses TRBV11-2 and TRBJ2-3; tentatively, D is TRBD1 (6 bases). CDR3 length: 14 residues. V lost 8 bases to trimming and J lost 4 bases, with 16 bases between them. Germline CDR1 is SGHAT and CDR2 is FQNNGV. The CDR3 loop is CASYRGGSADTQYF. The CDR3 region has the DNA TGTGCCAGCTACCGAGGGGGTAGCGCAGATACGCAGTATTTT.

The DNA of the CDR3 is TGTGCCAGCAGCGCCCATGCGGGGGACAACTACGAGCAGTACTTC. Its translation: CASSAHAGDNYEQYF. The rearrangement uses TRBV6-5 and TRBJ2-5, with a possible D match to TRBD2 (7 bases). Matching the DNA end better, TRBJ2-7 makes the J call doubtful. Germline V gene sequence: CDR1 MNHEY, CDR2 SVGAGI. The CDR3 is 15 residues long.

As regards this clonotype: One end of the junction does not line up with germline, which may come from a read error. The rearrangement links TRBV11-2 to TRBJ2-7; TRBD2 agrees at 9 bases. From germline, CDR1 is SGHAT and CDR2 FQNNGV. CDR3 length: 15 residues. CDR3 loop: CASSRREGLTYEQYF. Written as DNA, the CDR3 is TGCGCCAGCAGCAGGCGGGAGGGGTTAACCTACGAGCAGTACTTC.

The chain links TRBV20-1 to TRBJ2-5; possible D gene TRBD2, 6 bases. The germline V gene has CDR1 DFQATT and CDR2 SNEGSKA (reference sequence). The CDR3 loop spans 14 amino acids. V dropped 6 bases and J dropped 4 bases, with 18 bases sitting between them. The CDR3 DNA reads TGCAGTGCCGGGGCGGGGCTCTGGGGAGAGACCCAGTACTTC. Translated: CSAGAGLWGETQYF.

The chain combines TRBV5-1 with TRBJ2-5; TRBD1 might be the D (5 bases). The germline CDR1 and CDR2 sequences are SGHRS and YFSETQ. The V and J ends lost 4 bases and 2 bases respectively, with 12 bases between them. The CDR3 contains 14 residues. The CDR3 spells CASSPQRQQETQYF. The CDR3 DNA reads TGCGCCAGCAGCCCCCAGAGACAGCAAGAGACCCAGTACTTC.